This T cell receptor (beta chain) was recorded in a study of CD8 T cells in ankylosing spondylitis. Study-wide results and limits: Typical of ankylosing spondylitis blood, it appeared, was a TCR beta motif of about eight highly homologous variants. Earlier studies detected some motif variants in reactive arthritis synovial fluid and blood. Disease-linked clones reportedly showed significant enrichment in matched ankylosing spondylitis synovial fluid.

This clonotype was detected only a few times. Its antigen is unknown. The CDR3 is made up of 15 amino acids. V was pared by 2 bases and J by 4 bases, with 1 base of the junction left unmatched. Germline CDR1 reads MNHEY; CDR2 reads SVGEGT. TCRdb fed the 5' RACE reads into MiXCR, producing one record per CDR3 protein. The sample records 450,000 or so distinct CDR3 sequences, roughly 26% being singletons. J is TRBJ2-1 and V is TRBV6-2 or TRBV6-3, with TRBD2 identical over 11 bases. The receptor was isolated from a male donor with ankylosing spondylitis. Material: blood, either unsorted or a sorted T cell fraction (not recorded which). DNA for the CDR3: TGTGCCAGCAGTTACCTAGCGGGAGGATACAATGAGCAGTTCTTC. Amino acids: CASSYLAGGYNEQFF.